Presented here are 26 T cell receptor beta chains from one specimen sequenced in a study of T cell repertoires in cytomegalovirus infection. No antigen has been identified for these receptors. TCRdb analysed the reads with MiXCR anew, one entry per CDR3 protein. This repertoire shows roughly 570,000 distinct CDR3 sequences, over 35% found once; its top ten account for 48%. This sample comprised cultured PBMCs, obtained from culture after CMV antigen stimulation. Receptors were obtained from a human donor in good health (CMV status not recorded). Some clones in this sample may be carry-over from other donors' samples.

This chain joins TRBV19 and TRBJ1-5; D unresolved. Germline assignment: CDR1 LNHDA and CDR2 SQIVND (reference sequence). This CDR3 has 12 amino acids. V lost 6 bases, J lost 8 bases, and 11 bases lay in between. CDR3 residues: CASRRGPEPQHF. As DNA, the CDR3 is TGTGCCAGTAGAAGAGGGCCGGAGCCCCAGCATTTT.

The chain links TRBV25-1 to TRBJ2-5; D is undetermined. Germline assignment: CDR1 MGHDK and CDR2 SYGVNS. The CDR3 is 15 amino acids. Trimming took 1 base from V and 2 from J, leaving 11 bases between them. CDR3 region: CASSESAGRQETQYF. Written as DNA, the CDR3 is TGTGCCAGCAGTGAATCTGCAGGCCGACAAGAGACCCAGTACTTC. Drawing the rest from reference TRBV25-1 and TRBJ2-5, the complete variable domain is EADIYQTPRYLVIGTGKKITLECSQTMGHDKMYWYQQDPGMELHLIHYSYGVNSTEKGDLSSESTVSRIRTEHFPLTLESARPSHTSQYLCASSESAGRQETQYFGPGTRLLVL.

This clonotype has a count of ten or more. Germline is not matched at one junction end, which may reflect a read error. This chain joins TRBV27 and TRBJ1-1; no clear D. The CDR3 runs 13 residues. Germline CDR1 and CDR2: MNHEY and SMNVEV (reference sequence). CDR3 DNA: TGTGCCAGCAGCTTATATAGGAACACTGAAGCTTTCTTT. Protein sequence: CASSLYRNTEAFF.

This clonotype was recorded a few times. The chain joins TRBV12-3 or TRBV12-4 to TRBJ2-1; D is ambiguous. V was clipped by 5 bases and J by 0 bases, with 8 bases between them. This CDR3 is 14 amino acids long. CDR3 DNA: TGTGCCAGCAGTACATTAAGCTCCTACAATGAGCAGTTCTTC. It translates to CASSTLSSYNEQFF.

The chain recombines TRBV10-3 with TRBJ2-3; TRBD2 matches 9 bases. The CDR3 spans 17 residues. V lost 4 bases, J lost 5 bases, and 13 bases stayed unmatched. CDR1 and CDR2 (germline): ENHRY, SYGVKD. The CDR3 DNA is TGTGCCATCAGTGGGTTCGCGGGAGGGCCAGCGGGAGATACGCAGTATTTT. Amino acid sequence: CAISGFAGGPAGDTQYF.

This clonotype was seen more than once but under ten times. The chain combines TRBV12-3 or TRBV12-4 with TRBJ2-1; no definite D call. The CDR3 covers 14 residues. Trimming took 7 bases from V and 1 from J, leaving 11 bases between them. CDR3 amino acids: CASTQNPSYNEQFF. The DNA for the CDR3 is TGTGCCAGCACCCAAAACCCTTCCTACAATGAGCAGTTCTTC.

The chain combines TRBV6-2 or TRBV6-3 with TRBJ2-7; D may correspond to TRBD1 or TRBD2 (5 bases each). V dropped 0 bases and J dropped 7 bases, with 22 bases sitting between them. The CDR3 runs to 17 residues. Germline CDR1 is MNHEY and CDR2 is SVGEGT. Here the CDR3 DNA reads TGTGCCAGCAGTTACTCGGCCGGGGCTAGGAAGTCTAAGGAGCAGTACTTC. Encoded protein: CASSYSAGARKSKEQYF.

This clonotype has only a few counts. In nucleotides, the CDR3 is TGTGCCAGCAGCCCGAGATTGTCTGCGGATACGCAGTATTTT. It encodes CASSPRLSADTQYF. The V gene is TRBV7-2, the J gene TRBJ2-3, with unresolved D. The V and J ends lost 5 bases and 6 bases respectively, with 15 bases between them. Germline CDR1 and CDR2: SGHTA and FQGNSA. CDR3 size: 14 residues.

The chain joins TRBV19 to TRBJ1-2; the match to TRBD1 covers 7 bases. Germline V gives CDR1 LNHDA, CDR2 SQIVND (reference sequence). This CDR3 has 15 residues. The junction had 6 bases not matched to a gene; V was cut back by 1 base and J by 4 bases. The CDR3 loop reads CASSIVSGQSYGYTF. CDR3 coding DNA: TGTGCCAGTAGTATAGTGTCGGGACAGAGCTATGGCTACACCTTC.

This clonotype was observed a few times. The rearrangement links TRBV10-3 to TRBJ2-3, with 11 bases lining up with TRBD2. Trimming at V came to 6 bases and at J to 4 bases, leaving 9 bases not matched to a gene. Germline V gene lookup returns CDR1 ENHRY and CDR2 SYGVKD. This CDR3 is 16 amino acids long. The CDR3 reads CAISAVSGRAPDTQYF. CDR3 bases: TGTGCCATCAGCGCCGTTAGCGGGAGGGCCCCAGATACGCAGTATTTT.

The V and J genes are TRBV7-4 and TRBJ1-6; D perhaps matches TRBD1 (5 bases). The CDR3 length is 18 residues. Germline CDR1 reads SGHVT; CDR2 reads SQSDAQ. The ends were cut back, 0 bases at V and 8 bases at J, with 20 bases in the middle. CDR3 sequence reads: CASSLARAREGPDSPLHF. The DNA for the CDR3 is TGTGCCAGCAGCTTAGCGAGGGCCCGAGAGGGGCCGGATTCACCCCTCCACTTT.

This clonotype was seen only a few times. The chain uses TRBV7-9 and TRBJ1-1; 7 nucleotides line up with TRBD1. Trimming took 6 bases from V and 3 from J; bases not matched to a gene: 10. The CDR3 loop spans 15 amino acids. CDR1 and CDR2 (germline): SEHNR, FQNEAQ (reference sequence). The CDR3 loop reads CASRLLQGTHTEAFF. Written as DNA, the CDR3 is TGTGCCAGCAGATTACTACAGGGGACCCACACTGAAGCTTTCTTT.

This rearrangement joins TRBV12-3 or TRBV12-4 to TRBJ1-4; D perhaps matches TRBD1 (5 bases). This CDR3 contains 17 residues. Trimming cost V 3 bases and J 0 bases, with 14 bases left between them. CDR3 coding DNA: TGTGCCAGCAGTTTGGCCGGGACGCAAGCAACTAATGAAAAACTGTTTTTT. This sequence encodes CASSLAGTQATNEKLFF.

This clonotype has a count of ten or more. V gene TRBV7-2 combines with J gene TRBJ1-5; 7 bases agree with TRBD1. Germline V gene lookup returns CDR1 SGHTA and CDR2 FQGNSA. The CDR3 contains 14 residues. Trimming took 4 bases from V and 5 from J; bases not matched to a gene: 5. The CDR3 coding sequence is TGTGCCAGCAGCTCCCAGGGGGGGGATCAGCCCCAGCATTTT. The encoded protein is CASSSQGGDQPQHF.

J is TRBJ2-1 and V is TRBV4-1; TRBD2 matches at 12 bases. Germline V gene lookup returns CDR1 MGHRA and CDR2 YSYEKL. This CDR3 contains 15 residues. V lost 1 base to trimming and J lost 10 bases; unmatched junction nucleotides: 5. DNA of the CDR3: TGCGCCAGCAGCCAAGGGACTAGCGGGATCGGGGAGCAGTTCTTC. Encoded protein: CASSQGTSGIGEQFF.

V usage is TRBV29-1 and J usage is TRBJ2-5; maybe TRBD1 (5 bases). With 6 bases removed from V and 5 bases from J, the gap between germline ends came to 16 bases. Looked up from germline, CDR1 is SQVTM and CDR2 is ANQGSEA. The CDR3 spans 13 residues. The CDR3: CSVASWGLETQYF. DNA for the CDR3: TGCAGCGTGGCTTCTTGGGGCCTCGAGACCCAGTACTTC.

The chain uses TRBV24-1 and TRBJ2-1, with a weak D call TRBD1 (6 bases). Trimming cost V 3 bases and J 0 bases, with 17 bases left between them. This CDR3 has 18 amino acids. Germline assignment: CDR1 KGHDR and CDR2 SFDVKD. For the CDR3, the DNA is TGTGCCACCAGTGATCTGTGGGACATCCCGAGCTCCTACAATGAGCAGTTCTTC. Translating gives CATSDLWDIPSSYNEQFF.

The table lists this clonotype with a few counts. The rearrangement joins TRBV7-2 to TRBJ2-5, with D perhaps matching TRBD2 (5 bases). The CDR3 length is 16 residues. Between the trimmed V and J ends, which lost 4 bases and 2 bases, there was a span of 17 bases. Germline V gene lookup returns CDR1 SGHTA and CDR2 FQGNSA. CDR3 in amino acids: CASSSSGAWVQETQYF. In DNA form, the CDR3 reads TGTGCCAGCAGCTCGAGCGGCGCCTGGGTTCAAGAGACCCAGTACTTC.

CDR3 sequence (DNA): TGTGCCAGTAGCGCATTTGGGGCTTTCTTT. Translated, it gives CASSAFGAFF. This rearrangement joins TRBV19 to TRBJ1-1, with no clear D. Trimming pared 6 bases from V and 11 bases from J, leaving 10 bases between. The CDR3 consists of 10 residues. Germline V gene data show CDR1 as LNHDA and CDR2 as SQIVND (reference sequence).

This chain uses TRBV12-3 or TRBV12-4 with TRBJ1-3, with 7 bases that match TRBD1. The CDR3 runs 15 residues. The V gene end was trimmed by 6 bases and the J gene end by 4 bases; junction bases not matched to a gene: 9. The CDR3 sequence: CASRRETGSGNTIYF. The CDR3 DNA sequence: TGTGCCAGCAGGAGGGAGACAGGGTCAGGAAACACCATATATTTT.

The genes are TRBV4-1 and TRBJ2-3; TRBD2 might be the D (5 bases). CDR1 and CDR2 from the germline V gene are MGHRA and YSYEKL. Trimming cost V 1 base and J 4 bases, with 15 bases left between them. The CDR3 totals 16 residues. CDR3 in amino acids: CASSQAILEEADTQYF. In DNA form, the CDR3 reads TGCGCCAGCAGCCAAGCGATACTGGAGGAAGCAGATACGCAGTATTTT.

J is TRBJ2-7 and V is TRBV5-4, with 7 positions matching TRBD2. Germline-derived CDR1 and CDR2 are SGHNT and YYREEE (reference sequence). The CDR3 consists of 15 residues. V shed 4 bases, J shed 4 bases, and the junction held 11 bases outside the gene matches. The CDR3 sequence: CASSRAGGGLYEQYF. In DNA form, the CDR3 reads TGTGCCAGCAGCCGTGCTGGGGGAGGGCTATACGAGCAGTACTTC.

In the case of this clonotype: An end of the junction does not agree with germline; a read error may underlie this. The gene calls are TRBV7-4 and TRBJ2-1; D gene unclear. This CDR3 comprises 12 residues. Germline CDR1 is SGHVT and CDR2 is SQSDAQ. The CDR3 here is CASALSGNERFF. In DNA, the CDR3 is TGTGCCAGCGCGCTCTCCGGCAATGAGCGGTTCTTC.

The chain has TRBV3-1 and TRBJ1-4; no definite D call. The germline CDR1 and CDR2 sequences are LGHDT and YNNKEL (reference sequence). This CDR3 has 14 residues. Deletions cut 4 bases from V and 0 bases from J, with 6 bases between. The chain's CDR3 is CASSRKATNEKLFF. The CDR3 DNA reads TGTGCCAGCAGCCGTAAGGCAACTAATGAAAAACTGTTTTTT. Full variable domain (outside the CDR3, taken from reference TRBV3-1 and TRBJ1-4): DTAVSQTPKYLVTQMGNDKSIKCEQNLGHDTMYWYKQDSKKFLKIMFSYNNKELIINETVPNRFSPKSPDKAHLNLHINSLELGDSAVYFCASSRKATNEKLFFGSGTQLSVL.

This clonotype was detected a few times. The germline gene is not matched at one end of the junction; a read error may be the cause. The chain links TRBV5-3 to TRBJ2-2; D might be TRBD1 (6 bases). TRBV5-3 is an open reading frame whose function is uncertain. This CDR3 is 14 amino acids long. CDR3 sequence reads: CASSFYRDTGELFF. CDR3 nucleotide sequence: TGTGCCAGCAGCTTCTACAGGGACACCGGGGAGCTGTTTTTT.

The chain is built from TRBV15 and TRBJ2-1; possibly TRBD2 for D (5 bases). There are 13 residues in the CDR3. Looked up from germline, CDR1 is LNHNV and CDR2 is YYDKDF (reference sequence). Deletions cut 8 bases from V and 1 base from J, with 9 bases between. CDR3 sequence reads: CATARGSYNEQFF. The DNA of the CDR3 is TGTGCCACCGCCCGGGGATCCTACAATGAGCAGTTCTTC.